The clone carrying this T cell receptor (beta chain) was counted a few times. This specimen belongs to a study of neoadjuvant anti-PD-1 for oral cavity cancer. Six replicates per PBMC sample, mostly from around 500 ng of genomic DNA. Profiled with immunoSEQ multiplex PCR; TCRdb holds only in-frame clones, not every one. This table holds 50,000 to 65,000 clones, under 85% found once. These newly diagnosed stage II-IVA oral cavity squamous cell carcinoma patients had no prior systemic or radiation treatment. These oral cavity squamous cell carcinomas were HPV-negative and locally advanced. The specimen comprised PBMCs, sampled before nivolumab (anti-PD-1) treatment. This sequence originates from a person between 35 and 79 years old with oral cavity squamous cell carcinoma.

CDR3 residues: CASSPRVRRATEAFF. CDR3 bases: TGTGCCAGCAGTCCAAGGGTACGGAGGGCCACTGAAGCTTTCTTT. This chain uses TRBV27 with TRBJ1-1; D gene unclear. V shed 5 bases and J shed 4 bases, with 17 bases lying between them. Germline V gene data show CDR1 as MNHEY and CDR2 as SMNVEV (reference sequence). CDR3 length: 15 amino acids.